This passage covers 28 T cell receptor beta chains from one sample sequenced in a study of regulatory T cells in long-lasting Graves disease. Arm-PCR of CDR3 regions with iRepertoire HTBI primers generated TCR beta libraries. MiXCR was run by TCRdb on the multiplex PCR reads, yielding one entry per CDR3 protein. This sample has just over 600,000 distinct CDR3 sequences, with roughly 16% found just once. Indicated time point: newly diagnosed GD, antithyroid drugs for less than 3 months. Generation of the TCR library employed RNA extracted from PBMCs. This sample was also put to use in a study of T cells in Graves' hyperthyroidism and ophthalmopathy.

Sequences were derived from peripheral blood mononuclear cells (PBMCs), sampled at new diagnosis, from a patient treated with antithyroid drugs. All receptors come from a woman in her twenties or thirties with Graves disease.

In its sample, this clonotype was seen a few times. The chain is built from TRBV6-1 and TRBJ1-4, with 9 bases that match TRBD1. The J segment lost 13 bases and the V segment lost 8 bases, leaving 20 bases of the junction unmatched. Germline assignment: CDR1 MNHNS and CDR2 SASEGT. CDR3 length equals 16 residues. DNA for the CDR3: TGTGCCAGCTTTTTGCCGCGGGACAGGGAACCTGGGGGACTGTTTTTT. Translating gives CASFLPRDREPGGLFF.

This clonotype was recorded at least ten times. This chain links TRBV7-8 with TRBJ2-1; 9 positions agree with TRBD2. Germline CDR1 is SGHVS and CDR2 is FQNEAQ. V lost 1 base to trimming and J lost 5 bases; unmatched junction nucleotides: 3. The CDR3 runs 15 residues. The CDR3 DNA is TGTGCCAGCAGCTTAGAGGGCGGGAGGGACAATGAGCAGTTCTTC. It codes for CASSLEGGRDNEQFF.

V gene TRBV7-8 combines with J gene TRBJ2-5; 7 nucleotides agree with TRBD2. J was trimmed by 0 bases and V by 2 bases; bases with no gene match: 6. The CDR3 is 16 residues long. CDR1 and CDR2 from the germline V gene are SGHVS and FQNEAQ. Here the CDR3 reads CASSLRLAEYQETQYF. DNA for the CDR3: TGTGCCAGCAGCTTAAGACTAGCAGAGTACCAAGAGACCCAGTACTTC.

This clonotype showed up just a few times. The V gene is TRBV7-3, the J gene TRBJ2-7; 8 bases align to TRBD1. This CDR3 has 14 residues. V trimming: 6 bases; J trimming: 1 base; junction bases outside the gene matches: 5. From germline, CDR1 is SGHTA and CDR2 FQGTGA. The CDR3 is CASSTTGVSYEQYF. In DNA form, the CDR3 reads TGTGCCAGCAGTACGACAGGGGTATCCTACGAGCAGTACTTC.

In this sample, this clonotype turned up a few times. The genes are TRBV3-1 and TRBJ2-5; D remains unclear. The CDR3 spans 13 residues. Germline loops: CDR1 LGHDT, CDR2 YNNKEL (reference sequence). The ends were cut back, 8 bases at V and 4 bases at J, with 14 bases in the middle. CDR3: CASGMRFLETQYF. In DNA form, the CDR3 reads TGTGCCAGCGGTATGCGTTTTTTAGAGACCCAGTACTTC.

V and J are TRBV10-3 and TRBJ1-1, with 9 bases lining up with TRBD1. Trimming removed 3 bases from V and 1 base from J; junction bases left unmatched: 3. CDR3 size: 15 residues. Germline values: CDR1 ENHRY, CDR2 SYGVKD. The CDR3 here is CAISETGQGNTEAFF. The CDR3 nucleotides read TGTGCCATCAGTGAAACGGGACAGGGGAACACTGAAGCTTTCTTT.

This clonotype was detected only a few times. The chain has TRBV5-1 and TRBJ2-1, with D perhaps matching TRBD2 (6 bases). The V and J ends lost 0 bases and 8 bases respectively, with 18 bases between them. Germline loops: CDR1 SGHRS, CDR2 YFSETQ. This CDR3 spans 16 amino acids. The CDR3 sequence is CASSLVPAGGGDEQFF. Here the CDR3 DNA reads TGCGCCAGCAGCTTGGTACCGGCAGGAGGAGGGGATGAGCAGTTCTTC. Combining the CDR3 with reference TRBV5-1 and TRBJ2-1 gives the whole variable domain KAGVTQTPRYLIKTRGQQVTLSCSPISGHRSVSWYQQTPGQGLQFLFEYFSETQRNKGNFPGRFSGRQFSNSRSEMNVSTLELGDSALYLCASSLVPAGGGDEQFFGPGTRLTVL.

This clonotype was observed a handful of times. V usage is TRBV27 and J usage is TRBJ1-2; 8 nucleotides agree with TRBD1. The CDR3 has 15 residues. Trimming at V came to 5 bases and at J to 5 bases, leaving 10 bases not matched to a gene. The germline CDR1 and CDR2 sequences are MNHEY and SMNVEV (reference sequence). CDR3 sequence (DNA): TGTGCCAGCAGTCCGCAGGGGGCGCTTGGGTATGGCTACACCTTC. This encodes CASSPQGALGYGYTF.

The sample holds a few counts of this clonotype. The J gene is TRBJ2-2, the V gene TRBV7-3; 10 nucleotides match TRBD1. The CDR3 extends over 16 amino acids. Germline V gene lookup returns CDR1 SGHTA and CDR2 FQGTGA. V was pared by 5 bases and J by 4 bases, with 7 bases of the junction left unmatched. The DNA for the CDR3 is TGTGCCAGCAGCCGACAGGGGGCCGCATTCACCGGGGAGCTGTTTTTT. It specifies CASSRQGAAFTGELFF.

This sequence joins TRBV12-3 or TRBV12-4 and TRBJ2-2, with D hard to call. V was pared by 5 bases and J by 1 base, with 8 bases between. The CDR3 spans 14 residues. The CDR3 sequence is CASSPILNTGELFF. CDR3 sequence (DNA): TGTGCCAGCAGTCCGATACTGAACACCGGGGAGCTGTTTTTT.

Notes on this clonotype: This likely came from a read error, as a far larger clone is one base away. CDR3 sequence: CASKAGGRNEQYF. For the CDR3, the DNA is TGTGCCAGCAAGGCGGGAGGGCGGAATGAGCAGTACTTC. The chain links TRBV28 to TRBJ2-7; TRBD2 agrees at 9 bases. Trimming cost V 7 bases and J 7 bases; bases outside gene matches: 8. This CDR3 is built from 13 residues. Germline V CDR1 and CDR2: MDHEN, SYDVKM.

This chain connects TRBV9 to TRBJ2-7; 9 bases map to TRBD1. The CDR3 has 14 amino acids. V dropped 3 bases and J dropped 5; count of bases not matched to a gene: 6. Germline CDR1 SGDLS, CDR2 YYNGEE. The CDR3 bases are TGTGCCAGCAGCGCCACAGGGGGCGTCGACGAGCAGTACTTC. Translated: CASSATGGVDEQYF.

This clonotype was seen a few times. The rearrangement links TRBV20-1 to TRBJ1-1; no clear D. The CDR3 loop spans 13 amino acids. With 6 bases removed from V and 0 bases from J, the gap between germline ends came to 11 bases. Germline CDR1 reads DFQATT; CDR2 reads SNEGSKA (reference sequence). DNA of the CDR3: TGCAGTGCCCTGGAGCCAGTGAACACTGAAGCTTTCTTT. Translated: CSALEPVNTEAFF.

The V call is TRBV24-1, the J call TRBJ1-1, with no clear D. The CDR3 loop spans 14 amino acids. Germline CDR1 and CDR2: KGHDR and SFDVKD. The ends were cut back, 0 bases at V and 3 bases at J, with 7 bases in the middle. CDR3 sequence (DNA): TGTGCCACCAGTGATTTGAGAGGGTACACTGAAGCTTTCTTT. This codes for CATSDLRGYTEAFF.

This clonotype was seen ten or more times. V is TRBV7-3 and J is TRBJ2-3, with D possibly TRBD2 on 5 matching bases. The CDR3 sequence is 15 residues long. V was clipped by 3 bases and J by 0 bases, with 10 bases between them. The germline V gene encodes CDR1 SGHTA and CDR2 FQGTGA. The DNA of the CDR3 is TGTGCCAGCAGCTTGAGCGGCCGAAGCACAGATACGCAGTATTTT. This gives the protein CASSLSGRSTDTQYF.

This clonotype was seen repeatedly, ten times or more. CDR3 bases: TGTGCCAGCAGTTTTCAGGGGTGGGAGACCCAGTACTTC. Translated: CASSFQGWETQYF. This chain joins TRBV27 and TRBJ2-5; TRBD1 is a possible D gene (6 bases). Germline assignment: CDR1 MNHEY and CDR2 SMNVEV (reference sequence). Deletions cut 3 bases from V and 5 bases from J, with 10 bases between. The CDR3 has 13 amino acids.

Of note for this clonotype: The final CDR3 position lacks the conserved phenylalanine or tryptophan, pointing to a likely read error. This chain connects TRBV6-5 to TRBJ1-2; the D gene is possibly TRBD1 (5 bases). The V gene lost 0 bases and the J gene lost 4 bases, with 6 bases spanning the gap. Germline V gene data show CDR1 as MNHEY and CDR2 as SVGAGI. The CDR3 is 13 residues long. CDR3 sequence (DNA): TGTGCCAGCAGTTACTCAGGGACCTATGGCTACACCCTC. Protein product: CASSYSGTYGYTL.

This clonotype was seen ten or more times. The J gene is TRBJ1-1, the V gene TRBV6-2 or TRBV6-3; D call uncertain. Trimming cost V 5 bases and J 4 bases, with 11 bases left between them. Germline CDR1 and CDR2: MNHEY and SVGEGT. The length of the CDR3 is 13 residues. Here the CDR3 DNA reads TGTGCCAGCAGTCGTGGTGGAAGCACTGAAGCTTTCTTT. Amino acids: CASSRGGSTEAFF.

This clonotype was counted between two and nine times. The chain recombines TRBV28 with TRBJ2-1, with a weak D call TRBD2 (6 bases). V lost 2 bases to trimming and J lost 2 bases, with 13 bases between them. From germline, CDR1 is MDHEN and CDR2 SYDVKM. This CDR3 is built from 16 residues. CDR3 in amino acids: CASSLGGAKAYNEQFF. The CDR3 region has the DNA TGTGCCAGCAGTTTAGGAGGGGCAAAGGCCTACAATGAGCAGTTCTTC.

This sequence joins TRBV11-1 and TRBJ2-1; 10 nucleotides match TRBD2. V gave up 3 bases and J gave up 12 bases; unmatched junction bases: 5. This CDR3 is 13 amino acids long. Germline loops: CDR1 SGHAT, CDR2 FQDESV (reference sequence). CDR3 nucleotide sequence: TGTGCCAGCAGCTTGGGACTAGCGATCCGGCAGTTCTTC. Amino acid sequence: CASSLGLAIRQFF.

The sample holds a few counts of this clonotype. The chain combines TRBV5-5 with TRBJ2-2, with TRBD2 as a possible D gene (6 bases). Germline V lookup: CDR1 SGHKS, CDR2 YYEKEE (reference sequence). This CDR3 contains 16 residues. V was pared by 0 bases and J by 4 bases, with 13 bases between. The CDR3 DNA is TGTGCCAGCAGCTTGGTTGGCGGGGCGTTCACCGGGGAGCTGTTTTTT. Protein product: CASSLVGGAFTGELFF.

A few counts support this clonotype. The junction departs from germline at one end; a sequencing error may be responsible. The rearrangement uses TRBV20-1 and TRBJ2-5; D not certain. Germline CDR1 is DFQATT and CDR2 is SNEGSKA (reference sequence). The CDR3 sequence is 14 residues long. The chain's CDR3 is CSAMVQTNQETQYF. The CDR3 DNA reads as TGCAGTGCTATGGTACAAACCAACCAGGAGACCCAGTACTTC.

This chain connects TRBV14 to TRBJ2-7, with a tentative D call TRBD1 (6 bases). From germline, CDR1 is SGHDN and CDR2 FVKESK. V was pared by 4 bases and J by 2 bases, with 12 bases between. This CDR3 is 14 amino acids long. The CDR3 loop reads CASSRQGIPYEQYF. DNA of the CDR3: TGTGCCAGCAGCCGCCAGGGGATCCCCTACGAGCAGTACTTC. Full variable domain (remainder filled in from reference TRBV14 and TRBJ2-7): EAGVTQFPSHSVIEKGQTVTLRCDPISGHDNLYWYRRVMGKEIKFLLHFVKESKQDESGMPNNRFLAERTGGTYSTLKVQPAELEDSGVYFCASSRQGIPYEQYFGPGTRLTVT.

The J gene is TRBJ1-1, the V gene TRBV5-1, with TRBD1 as a possible D gene (5 bases). Germline values: CDR1 SGHRS, CDR2 YFSETQ. Trimming shortened V by 4 bases and J by 0 bases, and 25 bases separated the two germline ends. This CDR3 contains 19 residues. DNA of the CDR3: TGCGCCAGCAGCGATGGAAGGGGTGTCTTCGACCGGATGAACACTGAAGCTTTCTTT. Translating it yields CASSDGRGVFDRMNTEAFF.

The J gene is TRBJ2-7, the V gene TRBV12-3 or TRBV12-4, with D perhaps matching TRBD1 (5 bases). The CDR3 sequence is 13 residues long. Trimming removed 6 bases from V and 6 bases from J, with 15 bases in between. The CDR3 coding sequence is TGTGCCAGCAGGGGCCAGGGATTCACCGAGCAGTACTTC. It codes for CASRGQGFTEQYF.

This clonotype was seen ten or more times. The V gene is TRBV5-1, the J gene TRBJ2-1; the match to TRBD2 covers 11 bases. Trimming took 6 bases from V and 6 from J; bases not matched to a gene: 8. CDR3 length equals 15 residues. The germline V gene encodes CDR1 SGHRS and CDR2 YFSETQ. This CDR3 reads CASKSLAGALNEQFF. The CDR3 coding sequence is TGCGCCAGCAAATCACTAGCGGGAGCTCTCAATGAGCAGTTCTTC.

This clonotype was picked up a small number of times. V gene TRBV2 combines with J gene TRBJ2-1; D is unclear. Trimming left V 6 bases short and J 8 bases short, with 8 bases between. This CDR3 has 11 residues. Germline lookup yields CDR1 SNHLY and CDR2 FYNNEI. CDR3 DNA: TGTGCCAGCAGCCGCTTGTATGAGCAGTTCTTC. It translates to CASSRLYEQFF.

In this sample, this clonotype turned up many times. This chain links TRBV2 with TRBJ1-5; 7 bases fit TRBD1. This CDR3 is 14 amino acids long. Germline V lookup: CDR1 SNHLY, CDR2 FYNNEI. The J segment lost 6 bases and the V segment lost 7 bases, leaving 9 bases of the junction unmatched. The CDR3 sequence is CASNLATGIQPQHF. In DNA, the CDR3 is TGTGCCAGCAATCTCGCGACAGGGATTCAGCCCCAGCATTTT.